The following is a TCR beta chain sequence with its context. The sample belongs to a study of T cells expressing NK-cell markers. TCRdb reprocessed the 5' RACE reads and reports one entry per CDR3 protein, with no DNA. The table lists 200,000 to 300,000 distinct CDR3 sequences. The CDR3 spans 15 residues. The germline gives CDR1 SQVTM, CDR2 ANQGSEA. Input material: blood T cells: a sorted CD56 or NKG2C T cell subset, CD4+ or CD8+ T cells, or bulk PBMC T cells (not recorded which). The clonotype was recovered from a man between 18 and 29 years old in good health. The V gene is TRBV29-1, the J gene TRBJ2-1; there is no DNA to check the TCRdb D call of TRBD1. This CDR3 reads CSVELGGPATNEQFF.